Listed below are T cell receptor beta chains from one sample, sequenced in a study of blood T cell repertoires in COVID-19. This table comes from immunoSEQ multiplex PCR, and its TCRdb copy is limited to in-frame clones, with some not included. The sample carries under 200,000 clones, around three quarters recorded once. Sequencing input: peripheral blood. Source of these receptors: a man aged 55 to 69 with active or convalescent COVID-19. CDR3s include the opening cysteine and the closing phenylalanine or tryptophan. The D gene is left open where the match is weak. Clone size, where shown, is once, few, many, or a class for clones that have expanded.

j_call | d_call | clone_size | v_call | cdr3_aa | cdr3_nt
TRBJ2-7 | - | - | TRBV28 | CASCYCGGLYEQYF | TGTGCCAGCTGTTATTGCGGGGGCCTCTACGAGCAGTACTTC
TRBJ1-1 | TRBD1 | - | TRBV28 | CASSFPLDRGGEGTEAFF | TGTGCCAGCAGTTTCCCCCTGGACAGGGGAGGTGAGGGCACTGAAGCTTTCTTT
TRBJ2-1 | TRBD2 | - | TRBV24-1 | CATSDGGERNNEQFF | TGTGCCACCAGTGATGGGGGGGAACGGAACAATGAGCAGTTCTTC
TRBJ2-7 | - | - | TRBV28 | CASTAGPLYEQYF | TGTGCCAGCACCGCGGGACCACTCTACGAGCAGTACTTC
TRBJ2-7 | TRBD2 | - | TRBV4-1 | CASSASGGSYEQYF | TGCGCCAGCAGCGCTAGCGGGGGCTCCTACGAGCAGTACTTC
TRBJ1-3 | TRBD1 | - | TRBV6-5 | CASRQGQGAGNTIYF | TGTGCCAGCAGACAGGGACAGGGGGCTGGAAACACCATATATTTT
TRBJ2-5 | - | - | TRBV15 | CATSRDQDGETQYF | TGTGCCACCAGCAGAGACCAGGATGGGGAGACCCAGTACTTC
TRBJ1-2 | - | - | TRBV12-3/TRBV12-4 | CASSQGSGYTF | TGTGCCAGCAGTCAGGGGAGCGGCTACACCTTC
TRBJ2-1 | - | - | TRBV9 | CASSQSGGSEQFF | TGTGCCAGCAGCCAAAGTGGAGGGAGTGAGCAGTTCTTC
TRBJ2-1 | TRBD2 | - | TRBV7-2 | CASSSIAGSYNEQFF | TGTGCCAGCAGCTCTATAGCGGGATCCTACAATGAGCAGTTCTTC
TRBJ2-5 | - | - | TRBV19 | CASSYRQETQYF | TGTGCCAGTAGCTATCGCCAAGAGACCCAGTACTTC
TRBJ2-7 | - | - | TRBV7-9 | CASSFRGYEQYF | TGTGCCAGCAGCTTTCGGGGCTACGAGCAGTACTTC
TRBJ1-1 | - | - | TRBV7-8 | CASSPAAEGEAFF | TGTGCCAGCAGCCCCGCAGCTGAGGGTGAAGCTTTCTTT
TRBJ2-7 | - | - | TRBV5-6 | CASSFGQVYEQYF | TGTGCCAGCAGCTTCGGTCAGGTCTACGAGCAGTACTTC
TRBJ2-2 | - | - | TRBV19 | CASSIGGANTGELFF | TGTGCCAGTAGTATAGGCGGGGCCAACACCGGGGAGCTGTTTTTT
TRBJ2-1 | - | - | TRBV5-4 | CATILGGPTSYNEQFF | TGTGCCACCATCCTGGGAGGACCCACCTCCTACAATGAGCAGTTCTTC
TRBJ1-1 | - | - | TRBV15 | CATSSLRGKPEAFF | TGTGCCACCAGCAGCTTACGGGGGAAACCTGAAGCTTTCTTT
TRBJ2-1 | - | few | TRBV10-3 | CAISDGSKDEQFF | TGTGCCATCAGTGACGGGAGTAAGGATGAGCAGTTCTTC
TRBJ1-4 | TRBD1 | - | TRBV2 | CASSETGGASNEKLFF | TGTGCCAGCAGTGAGACAGGGGGCGCGAGTAATGAAAAACTGTTTTTT
TRBJ1-2 | - | - | TRBV4-1 | CASSPTGGRDAFGYTF | TGCGCCAGCAGCCCCACGGGGGGCAGGGATGCCTTCGGCTACACCTTC
TRBJ2-7 | TRBD2 | - | TRBV6-5 | CASSYRAGGPHEQYF | TGTGCCAGCAGTTATAGAGCGGGAGGGCCCCACGAGCAGTACTTC
TRBJ2-7 | - | - | TRBV29-1 | CSGGVGRGRYEQYF | TGCAGCGGTGGAGTGGGTCGAGGGCGCTACGAGCAGTACTTC
TRBJ2-7 | TRBD1 | - | TRBV5-1 | CASSYGQGTREQYF | TGCGCCAGCAGCTACGGACAGGGAACGAGGGAGCAGTACTTC
TRBJ1-2 | - | - | TRBV5-6 | CASSSSAAYGYTF | TGTGCCAGCAGCTCTTCGGCGGCCTATGGCTACACCTTC
TRBJ1-5 | - | - | TRBV28 | CASVRLSNQPQHF | TGTGCCAGCGTCCGGTTGAGCAATCAGCCCCAGCATTTT
TRBJ1-2 | - | - | TRBV10-3 | CAISEFVPGRGGYTF | TGTGCCATCAGTGAGTTTGTGCCAGGGAGGGGTGGCTACACCTTC
TRBJ2-1 | TRBD1 | - | TRBV15 | CATSTGTGGYNEQFF | TGTGCCACCAGCACCGGGACAGGGGGCTACAATGAGCAGTTCTTC
TRBJ1-2 | TRBD1 | once | TRBV27 | CASSLYAPGGDYGYTF | TGTGCCAGCAGTTTGTACGCCCCAGGGGGCGACTATGGCTACACCTTC
TRBJ1-1 | - | - | TRBV10-3 | CAIGAGENTEAFF | TGTGCCATCGGGGCAGGGGAGAACACTGAAGCTTTCTTT